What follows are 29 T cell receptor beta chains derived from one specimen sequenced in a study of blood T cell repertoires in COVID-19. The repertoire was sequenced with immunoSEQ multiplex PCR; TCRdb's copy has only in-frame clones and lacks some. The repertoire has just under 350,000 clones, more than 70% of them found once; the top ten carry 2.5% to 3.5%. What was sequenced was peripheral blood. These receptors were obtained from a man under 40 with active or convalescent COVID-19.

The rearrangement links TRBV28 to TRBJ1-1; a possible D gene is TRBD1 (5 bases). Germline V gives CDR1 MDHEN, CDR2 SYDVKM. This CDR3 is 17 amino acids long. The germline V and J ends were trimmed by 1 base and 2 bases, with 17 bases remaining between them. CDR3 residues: CASSLSGRGRHNTEAFF. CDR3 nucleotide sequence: TGTGCCAGCAGTTTATCCGGGAGGGGCCGCCACAACACTGAAGCTTTCTTT.

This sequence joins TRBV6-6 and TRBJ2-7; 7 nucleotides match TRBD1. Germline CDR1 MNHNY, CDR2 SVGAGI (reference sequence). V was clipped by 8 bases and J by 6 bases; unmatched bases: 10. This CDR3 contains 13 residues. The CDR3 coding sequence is TGTGCCAGCGGCAAGGCAGGGGGTGGCGAGCAGTACTTC. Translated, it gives CASGKAGGGEQYF.

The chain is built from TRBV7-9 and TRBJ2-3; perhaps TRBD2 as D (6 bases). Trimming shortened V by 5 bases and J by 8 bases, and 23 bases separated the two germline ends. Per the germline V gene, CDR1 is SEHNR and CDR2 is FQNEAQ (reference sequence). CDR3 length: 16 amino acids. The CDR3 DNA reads TGTGCCAGCAGCCCCCTCATACCGGGACTTACTTTTACGCAGTATTTT. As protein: CASSPLIPGLTFTQYF. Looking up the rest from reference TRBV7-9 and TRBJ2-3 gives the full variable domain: DTGVSQNPRHKITKRGQNVTFRCDPISEHNRLYWYRQTLGQGPEFLTYFQNEAQLEKSRLLSDRFSAERPKGSFSTLEIQRTEQGDSAMYLCASSPLIPGLTFTQYFGPGTRLTVL.

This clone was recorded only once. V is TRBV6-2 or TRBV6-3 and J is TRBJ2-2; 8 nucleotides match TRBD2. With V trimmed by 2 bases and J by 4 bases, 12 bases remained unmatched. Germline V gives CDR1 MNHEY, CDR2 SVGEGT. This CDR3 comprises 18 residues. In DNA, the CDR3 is TGTGCCAGCAGTTACACTGCCGGCAGGACTAGCAGCACCGGGGAGCTGTTTTTT. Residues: CASSYTAGRTSSTGELFF.

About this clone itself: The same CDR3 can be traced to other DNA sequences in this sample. The CDR3 loop is CASSLTSGTYEQYF. Written as DNA, the CDR3 is TGTGCCAGCAGCTTGACTAGCGGTACCTACGAGCAGTACTTC. This chain connects TRBV7-2 to TRBJ2-7; 9 bases are a match to TRBD2. CDR1 SGHTA and CDR2 FQGNSA come from the germline V gene. The junction had 2 bases not matched to a gene; V was cut back by 3 bases and J by 2 bases. This CDR3 has 14 amino acids.

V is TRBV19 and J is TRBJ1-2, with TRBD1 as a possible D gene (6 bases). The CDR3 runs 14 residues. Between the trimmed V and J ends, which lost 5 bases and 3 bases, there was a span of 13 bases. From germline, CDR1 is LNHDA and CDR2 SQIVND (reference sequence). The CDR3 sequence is CASSFQQGDYGYTF. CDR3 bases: TGTGCCAGTAGTTTTCAACAGGGCGACTATGGCTACACCTTC.

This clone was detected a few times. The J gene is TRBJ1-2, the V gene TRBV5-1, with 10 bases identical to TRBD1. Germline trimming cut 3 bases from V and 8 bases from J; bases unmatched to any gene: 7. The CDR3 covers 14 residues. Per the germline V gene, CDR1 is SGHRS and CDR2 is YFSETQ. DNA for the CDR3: TGCGCCAGCAGCTCGGACCGGGACAGGGGCGGCTACACCTTC. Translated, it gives CASSSDRDRGGYTF.

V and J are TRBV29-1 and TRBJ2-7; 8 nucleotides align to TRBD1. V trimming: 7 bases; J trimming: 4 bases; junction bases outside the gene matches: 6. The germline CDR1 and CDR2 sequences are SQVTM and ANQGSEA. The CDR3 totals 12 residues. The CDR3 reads CSGLQGEYEQYF. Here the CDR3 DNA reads TGCAGCGGGCTACAGGGGGAATACGAGCAGTACTTC.

CDR3 DNA: TGCGCCAGCAGCTTGGAGGCAGGACTCAGCACAGATACGCAGTATTTT. It codes for CASSLEAGLSTDTQYF. This rearrangement joins TRBV5-1 to TRBJ2-3; D is possibly TRBD2 (5 bases). The CDR3 totals 16 residues. Germline loops: CDR1 SGHRS, CDR2 YFSETQ. Trimming shortened V by 0 bases and J by 0 bases, and 11 bases separated the two germline ends.

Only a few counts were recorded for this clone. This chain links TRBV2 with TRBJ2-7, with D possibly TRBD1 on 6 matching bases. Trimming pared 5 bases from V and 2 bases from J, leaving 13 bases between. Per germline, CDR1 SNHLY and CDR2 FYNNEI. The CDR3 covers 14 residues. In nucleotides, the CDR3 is TGTGCCAGCAGTATATGGGGGCCACCCTACGAGCAGTACTTC. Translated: CASSIWGPPYEQYF.

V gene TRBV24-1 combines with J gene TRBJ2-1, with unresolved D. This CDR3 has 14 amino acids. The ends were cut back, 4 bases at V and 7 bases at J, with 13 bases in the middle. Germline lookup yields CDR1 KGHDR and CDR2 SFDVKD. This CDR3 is CATSDFPGTNEQFF. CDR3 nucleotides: TGTGCCACCAGTGACTTTCCAGGTACGAATGAGCAGTTCTTC.

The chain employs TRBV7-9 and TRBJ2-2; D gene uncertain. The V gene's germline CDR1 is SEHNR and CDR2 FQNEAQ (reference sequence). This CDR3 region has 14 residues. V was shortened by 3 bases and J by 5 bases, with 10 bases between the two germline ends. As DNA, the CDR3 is TGTGCCAGCAGCTTGCCTACGAGAACCGGGGAGCTGTTTTTT. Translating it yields CASSLPTRTGELFF.

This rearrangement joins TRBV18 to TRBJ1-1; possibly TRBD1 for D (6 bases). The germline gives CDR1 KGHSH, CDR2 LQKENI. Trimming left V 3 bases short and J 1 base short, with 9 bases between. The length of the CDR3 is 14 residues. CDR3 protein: CASSPRTANTEAFF. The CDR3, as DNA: TGTGCCAGCTCACCCAGGACAGCGAACACTGAAGCTTTCTTT. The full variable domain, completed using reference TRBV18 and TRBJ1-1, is NAGVMQNPRHLVRRRGQEARLRCSPMKGHSHVYWYRQLPEEGLKFMVYLQKENIIDESGMPKERFSAEFPKEGPSILRIQQVVRGDSAAYFCASSPRTANTEAFFGQGTRLTVV.

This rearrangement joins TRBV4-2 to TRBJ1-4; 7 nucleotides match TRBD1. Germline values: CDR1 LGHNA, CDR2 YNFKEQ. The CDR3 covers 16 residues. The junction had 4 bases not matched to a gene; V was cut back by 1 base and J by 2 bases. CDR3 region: CASSQGQTGTNEKLFF. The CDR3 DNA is TGTGCCAGCAGCCAAGGGCAGACAGGGACTAATGAAAAACTGTTTTTT.

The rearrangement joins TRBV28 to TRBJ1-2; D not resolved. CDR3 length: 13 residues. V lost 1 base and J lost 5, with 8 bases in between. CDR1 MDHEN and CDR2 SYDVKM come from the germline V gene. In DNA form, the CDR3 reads TGTGCCAGCAGTTTATTGGCAGAATATGGCTACACCTTC. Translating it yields CASSLLAEYGYTF.

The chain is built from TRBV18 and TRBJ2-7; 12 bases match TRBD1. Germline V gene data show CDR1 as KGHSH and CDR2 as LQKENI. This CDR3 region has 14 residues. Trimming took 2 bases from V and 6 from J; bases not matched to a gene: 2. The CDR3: CASSPGTGGGEQYF. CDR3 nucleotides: TGTGCCAGCTCACCAGGGACAGGGGGCGGCGAGCAGTACTTC.

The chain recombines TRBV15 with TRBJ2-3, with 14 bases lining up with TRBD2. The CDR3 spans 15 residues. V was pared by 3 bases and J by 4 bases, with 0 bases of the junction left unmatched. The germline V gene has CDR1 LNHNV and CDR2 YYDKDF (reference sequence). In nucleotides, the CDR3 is TGTGCCACCAGCAGGACTAGCGGGGGGGCAGATACGCAGTATTTT. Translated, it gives CATSRTSGGADTQYF.

In DNA, the CDR3 is TGTGCCAGCAGCCAAGATCTGGGAGCTAGCGGCACAGATACGCAGTATTTT. It specifies CASSQDLGASGTDTQYF. The genes are TRBV4-2 and TRBJ2-3, with D maybe TRBD2 (6 bases). The germline V gene encodes CDR1 LGHNA and CDR2 YNFKEQ. CDR3 length: 17 residues. V shed 0 bases and J shed 1 base, with 14 bases lying between them.

This CDR3 reads CASPPPAPGTGIRSSYNEQFF. CDR3 coding DNA: TGTGCCAGCCCTCCTCCCGCCCCCGGGACAGGGATCCGGAGCTCCTACAATGAGCAGTTCTTC. The J gene is TRBJ2-1, the V gene TRBV28, with 9 bases fitting TRBD1. There are 21 residues in the CDR3. The J segment lost 0 bases and the V segment lost 8 bases, leaving 23 bases of the junction unmatched. From germline, CDR1 is MDHEN and CDR2 SYDVKM.

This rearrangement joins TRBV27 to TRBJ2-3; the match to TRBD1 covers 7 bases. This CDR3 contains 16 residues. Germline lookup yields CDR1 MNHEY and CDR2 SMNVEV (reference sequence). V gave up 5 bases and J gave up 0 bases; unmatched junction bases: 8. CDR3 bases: TGTGCCAGCAGTGTGTGGGACAGTAGTAGCACAGATACGCAGTATTTT. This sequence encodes CASSVWDSSSTDTQYF.

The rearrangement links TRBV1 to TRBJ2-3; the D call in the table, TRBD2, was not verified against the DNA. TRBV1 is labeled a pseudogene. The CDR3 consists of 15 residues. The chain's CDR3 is CTSGCRSSFTDTQYF. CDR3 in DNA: TGCACCAGCGGATGTCGGAGCAGTTTCACAGATACGCAGTATTTT.

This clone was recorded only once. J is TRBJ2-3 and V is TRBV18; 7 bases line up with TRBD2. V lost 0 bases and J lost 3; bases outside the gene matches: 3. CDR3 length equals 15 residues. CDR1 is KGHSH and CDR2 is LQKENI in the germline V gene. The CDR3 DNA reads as TGTGCCAGCTCACCACCGGGAGGGGCTACAGATACGCAGTATTTT. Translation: CASSPPGGATDTQYF.

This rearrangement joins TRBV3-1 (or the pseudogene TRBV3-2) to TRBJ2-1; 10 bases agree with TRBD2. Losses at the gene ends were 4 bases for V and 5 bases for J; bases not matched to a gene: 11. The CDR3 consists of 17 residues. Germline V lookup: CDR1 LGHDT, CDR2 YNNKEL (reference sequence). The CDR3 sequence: CASSPFLSGGADNEQFF. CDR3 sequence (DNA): TGTGCCAGCAGCCCCTTCCTCAGCGGGGGGGCCGACAATGAGCAGTTCTTC.

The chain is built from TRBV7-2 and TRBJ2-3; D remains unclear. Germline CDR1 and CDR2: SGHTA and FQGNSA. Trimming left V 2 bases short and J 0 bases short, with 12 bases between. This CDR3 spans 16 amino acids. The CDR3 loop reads CASSLKTEISTDTQYF. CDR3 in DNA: TGTGCCAGCAGCTTAAAGACTGAGATTAGCACAGATACGCAGTATTTT.

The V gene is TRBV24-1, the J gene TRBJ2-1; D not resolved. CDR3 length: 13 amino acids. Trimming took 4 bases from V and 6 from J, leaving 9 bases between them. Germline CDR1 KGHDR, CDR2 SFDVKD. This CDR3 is CATSDGWINEQFF. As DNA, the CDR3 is TGTGCCACCAGTGACGGGTGGATCAATGAGCAGTTCTTC.

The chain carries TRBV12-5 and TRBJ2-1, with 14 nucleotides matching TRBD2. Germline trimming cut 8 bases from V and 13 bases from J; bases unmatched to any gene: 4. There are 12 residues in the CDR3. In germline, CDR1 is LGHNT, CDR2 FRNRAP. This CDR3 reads CASSGLAGVQFF. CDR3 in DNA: TGTGCTAGTTCGGGACTAGCGGGAGTACAGTTCTTC.

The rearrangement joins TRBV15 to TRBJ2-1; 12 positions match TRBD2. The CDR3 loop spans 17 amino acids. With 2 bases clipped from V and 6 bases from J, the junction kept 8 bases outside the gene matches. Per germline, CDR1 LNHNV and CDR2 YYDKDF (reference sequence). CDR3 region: CATSRSLAGGPGNEQFF. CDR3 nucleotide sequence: TGTGCCACCAGCAGATCCCTAGCGGGAGGGCCCGGCAATGAGCAGTTCTTC. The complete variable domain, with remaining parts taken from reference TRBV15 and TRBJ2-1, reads DAMVIQNPRYQVTQFGKPVTLSCSQTLNHNVMYWYQQKSSQAPKLLFHYYDKDFNNEADTPDNFQSRRPNTSFCFLDIRSPGLGDTAMYLCATSRSLAGGPGNEQFFGPGTRLTVL.

This CDR3 is CASGRVSNTEAFF. CDR3 nucleotide sequence: TGTGCCAGCGGCCGGGTTTCGAACACTGAAGCTTTCTTT. V gene TRBV12-3 or TRBV12-4 combines with J gene TRBJ1-1; unclear D gene. V lost 8 bases and J 1 base, leaving 11 bases between the germline ends. The CDR3 contains 13 residues.

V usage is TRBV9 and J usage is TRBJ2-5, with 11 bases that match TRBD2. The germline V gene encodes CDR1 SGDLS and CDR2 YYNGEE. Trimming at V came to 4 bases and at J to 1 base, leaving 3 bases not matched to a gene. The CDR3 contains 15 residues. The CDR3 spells CASSLAGGLQETQYF. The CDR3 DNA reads TGTGCCAGCAGCCTAGCGGGAGGCCTCCAAGAGACCCAGTACTTC. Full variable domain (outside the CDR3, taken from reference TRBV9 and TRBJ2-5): DSGVTQTPKHLITATGQRVTLRCSPRSGDLSVYWYQQSLDQGLQFLIQYYNGEERAKGNILERFSAQQFPDLHSELNLSSLELGDSALYFCASSLAGGLQETQYFGPGTRLLVL.